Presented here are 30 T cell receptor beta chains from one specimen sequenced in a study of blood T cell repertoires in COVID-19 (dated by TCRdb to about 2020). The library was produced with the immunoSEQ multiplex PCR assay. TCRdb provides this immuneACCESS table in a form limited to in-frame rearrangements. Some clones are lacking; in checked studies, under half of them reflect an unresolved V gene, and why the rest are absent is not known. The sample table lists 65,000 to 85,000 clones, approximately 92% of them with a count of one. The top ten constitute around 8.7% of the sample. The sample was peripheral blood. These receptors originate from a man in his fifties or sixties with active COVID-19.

The CDR3 here is CASSGRGARILYEQYF. The CDR3 DNA sequence: TGCGCCAGCAGTGGACGGGGTGCTAGAATCCTCTACGAGCAGTACTTC. The chain recombines TRBV10-1 with TRBJ2-7; TRBD2 might be the D (5 bases). CDR1 WNHNN and CDR2 SYGVQD come from the germline V gene (reference sequence). V was clipped by 4 bases and J by 3 bases, with 19 bases between them. CDR3 length: 16 residues.

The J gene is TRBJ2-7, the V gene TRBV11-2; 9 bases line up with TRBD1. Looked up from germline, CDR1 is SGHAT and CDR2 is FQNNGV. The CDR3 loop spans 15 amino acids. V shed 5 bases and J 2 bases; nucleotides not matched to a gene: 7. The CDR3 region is CASSQSGTGTYEQYF. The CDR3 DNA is TGTGCCAGCAGCCAATCCGGGACAGGGACCTACGAGCAGTACTTC.

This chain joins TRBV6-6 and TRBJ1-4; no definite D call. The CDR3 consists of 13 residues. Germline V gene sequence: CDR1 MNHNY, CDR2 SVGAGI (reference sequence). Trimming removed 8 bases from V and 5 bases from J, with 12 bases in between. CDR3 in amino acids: CASRSGMNEKLFF. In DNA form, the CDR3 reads TGTGCCAGCCGGTCCGGGATGAATGAAAAACTGTTTTTT.

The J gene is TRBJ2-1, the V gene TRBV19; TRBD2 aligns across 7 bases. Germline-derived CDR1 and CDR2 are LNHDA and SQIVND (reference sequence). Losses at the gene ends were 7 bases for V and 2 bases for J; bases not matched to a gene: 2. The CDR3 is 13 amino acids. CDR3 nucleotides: TGTGCCAGTACTAGCGGCCCCTACAATGAGCAGTTCTTC. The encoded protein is CASTSGPYNEQFF.

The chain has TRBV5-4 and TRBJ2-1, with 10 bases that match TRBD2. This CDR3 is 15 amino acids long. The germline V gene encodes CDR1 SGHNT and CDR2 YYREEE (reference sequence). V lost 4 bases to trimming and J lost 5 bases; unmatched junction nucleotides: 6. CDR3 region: CASSLGLASNNEQFF. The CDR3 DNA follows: TGTGCCAGCAGCCTGGGACTAGCGTCGAACAATGAGCAGTTCTTC.

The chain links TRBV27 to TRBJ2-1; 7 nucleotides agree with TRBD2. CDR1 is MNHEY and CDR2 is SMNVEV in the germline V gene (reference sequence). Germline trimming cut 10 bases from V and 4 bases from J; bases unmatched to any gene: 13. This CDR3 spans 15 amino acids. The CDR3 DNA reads TGTGCCACCTCGGGGCTGGGGGGGGGATACAATGAGCAGTTCTTC. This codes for CATSGLGGGYNEQFF.

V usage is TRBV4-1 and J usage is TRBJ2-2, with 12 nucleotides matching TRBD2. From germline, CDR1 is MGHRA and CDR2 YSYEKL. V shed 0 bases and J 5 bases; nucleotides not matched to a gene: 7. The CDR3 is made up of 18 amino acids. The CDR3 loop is CASSQDPRLAGETGELFF. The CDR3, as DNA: TGCGCCAGCAGCCAAGATCCCCGACTAGCGGGGGAAACCGGGGAGCTGTTTTTT.

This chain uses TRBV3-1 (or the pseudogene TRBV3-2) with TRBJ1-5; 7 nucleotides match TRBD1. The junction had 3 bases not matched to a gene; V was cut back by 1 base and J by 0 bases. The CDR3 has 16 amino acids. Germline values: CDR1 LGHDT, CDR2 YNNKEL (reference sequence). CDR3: CASSQGTGGSNQPQHF. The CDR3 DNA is TGTGCCAGCAGCCAAGGGACAGGAGGTAGCAATCAGCCCCAGCATTTT.

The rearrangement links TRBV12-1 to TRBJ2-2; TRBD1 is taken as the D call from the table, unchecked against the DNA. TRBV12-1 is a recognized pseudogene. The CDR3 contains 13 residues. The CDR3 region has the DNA TGTGCCAGCAGCAAACCTCAGGCCGGGGAGCTGTTTTTT. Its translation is CASSKPQAGELFF.

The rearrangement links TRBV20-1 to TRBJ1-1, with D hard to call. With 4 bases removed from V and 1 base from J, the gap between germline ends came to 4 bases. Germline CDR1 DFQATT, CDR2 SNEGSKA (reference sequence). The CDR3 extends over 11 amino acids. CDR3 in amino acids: CSATRNTEAFF. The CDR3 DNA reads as TGCAGTGCTACCAGGAACACTGAAGCTTTCTTT.

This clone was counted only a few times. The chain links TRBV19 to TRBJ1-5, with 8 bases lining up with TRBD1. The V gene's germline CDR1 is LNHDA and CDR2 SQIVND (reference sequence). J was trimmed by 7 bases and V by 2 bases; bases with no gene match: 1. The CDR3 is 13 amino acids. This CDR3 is CASSIPGGQPQHF. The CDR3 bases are TGTGCCAGTAGTATACCAGGGGGCCAGCCCCAGCATTTT.

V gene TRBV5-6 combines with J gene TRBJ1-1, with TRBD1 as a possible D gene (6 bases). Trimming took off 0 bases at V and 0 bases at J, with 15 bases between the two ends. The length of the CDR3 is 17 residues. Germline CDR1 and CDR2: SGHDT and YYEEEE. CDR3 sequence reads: CASSLDRVWGMNTEAFF. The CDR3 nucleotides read TGTGCCAGCAGCTTGGACAGGGTATGGGGGATGAACACTGAAGCTTTCTTT.

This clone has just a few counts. The CDR3 protein is CASSPPRTGINSPLHF. The CDR3 DNA sequence: TGTGCCAGCAGTCCACCTAGGACAGGGATTAATTCACCCCTCCACTTT. The genes are TRBV6-4 and TRBJ1-6, with TRBD1 matching 8 bases. Germline assignment: CDR1 MRHNA and CDR2 SNTAGT. This CDR3 has 16 amino acids. Losses at the gene ends were 5 bases for V and 6 bases for J; bases not matched to a gene: 9.

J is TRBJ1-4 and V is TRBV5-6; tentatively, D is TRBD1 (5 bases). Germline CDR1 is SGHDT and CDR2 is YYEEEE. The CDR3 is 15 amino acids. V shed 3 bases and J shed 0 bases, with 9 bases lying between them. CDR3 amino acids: CASSSLGATNEKLFF. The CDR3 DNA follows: TGTGCCAGCAGCTCTCTAGGGGCAACTAATGAAAAACTGTTTTTT.

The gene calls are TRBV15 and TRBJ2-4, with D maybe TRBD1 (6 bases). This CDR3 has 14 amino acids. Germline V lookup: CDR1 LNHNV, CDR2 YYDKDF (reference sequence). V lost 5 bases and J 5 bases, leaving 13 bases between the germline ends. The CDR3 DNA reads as TGTGCCACCAGCCGCCGGGACACCCAAAACATTCAGTACTTC. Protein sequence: CATSRRDTQNIQYF.

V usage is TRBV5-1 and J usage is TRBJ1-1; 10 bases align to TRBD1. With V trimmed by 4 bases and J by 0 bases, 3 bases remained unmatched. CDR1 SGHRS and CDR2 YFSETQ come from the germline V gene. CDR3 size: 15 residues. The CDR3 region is CASSVTGGMNTEAFF. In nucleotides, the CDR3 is TGCGCCAGCAGCGTGACAGGGGGCATGAACACTGAAGCTTTCTTT.

CDR3 loop: CASSLSLSGYEQYF. CDR3 in DNA: TGTGCCAGCAGTTTATCGTTGTCGGGGTACGAGCAGTACTTC. V is TRBV27 and J is TRBJ2-7, with TRBD2 as a possible D gene (5 bases). This CDR3 is built from 14 residues. Trimming removed 0 bases at V and 4 bases at J, with 10 bases between. Germline CDR1 is MNHEY and CDR2 is SMNVEV (reference sequence).

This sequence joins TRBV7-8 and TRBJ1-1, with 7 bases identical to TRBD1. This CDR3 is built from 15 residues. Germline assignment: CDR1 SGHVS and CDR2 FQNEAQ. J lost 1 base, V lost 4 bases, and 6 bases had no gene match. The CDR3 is CASSSGRTGNTEAFF. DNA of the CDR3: TGTGCCAGCAGCTCCGGGCGGACAGGGAACACTGAAGCTTTCTTT. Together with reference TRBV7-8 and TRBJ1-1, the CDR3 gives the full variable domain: GAGVSQSPRYKVAKRGQDVALRCDPISGHVSLFWYQQALGQGPEFLTYFQNEAQLDKSGLPSDRFFAERPEGSVSTLKIQRTQQEDSAVYLCASSSGRTGNTEAFFGQGTRLTVV.

The CDR3 sequence: CASSQGGLGFDEQFF. CDR3 nucleotide sequence: TGCGCCAGCAGCCAGGGGGGTCTGGGGTTCGATGAGCAGTTCTTC. The chain combines TRBV4-1 with TRBJ2-1; D possibly corresponds to TRBD2 (6 bases). Germline-derived CDR1 and CDR2 are MGHRA and YSYEKL. The CDR3 covers 15 residues. Deletions cut 3 bases from V and 8 bases from J, with 17 bases between.

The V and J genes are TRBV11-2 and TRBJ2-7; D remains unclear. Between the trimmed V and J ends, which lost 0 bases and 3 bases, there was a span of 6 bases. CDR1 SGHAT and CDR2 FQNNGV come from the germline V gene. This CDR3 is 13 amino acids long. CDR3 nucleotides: TGTGCCAGCAGCTTAGAGGCAGGCTACGAGCAGTACTTC. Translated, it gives CASSLEAGYEQYF.

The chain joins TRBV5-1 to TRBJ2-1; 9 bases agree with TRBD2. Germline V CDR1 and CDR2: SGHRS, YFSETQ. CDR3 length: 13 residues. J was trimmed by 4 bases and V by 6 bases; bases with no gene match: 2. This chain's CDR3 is CASNSGGYNEQFF. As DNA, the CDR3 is TGCGCCAGCAATAGCGGGGGATACAATGAGCAGTTCTTC.

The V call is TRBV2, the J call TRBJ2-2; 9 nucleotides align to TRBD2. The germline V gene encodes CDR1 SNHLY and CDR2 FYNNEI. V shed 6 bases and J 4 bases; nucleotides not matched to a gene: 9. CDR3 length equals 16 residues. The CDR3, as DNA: TGTGCCAGCAGAAAGGCGGGGGGGCCTAGCACCGGGGAGCTGTTTTTT. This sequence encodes CASRKAGGPSTGELFF. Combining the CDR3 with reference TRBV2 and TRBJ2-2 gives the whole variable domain EPEVTQTPSHQVTQMGQEVILRCVPISNHLYFYWYRQILGQKVEFLVSFYNNEISEKSEIFDDQFSVERPDGSNFTLKIRSTKLEDSAMYFCASRKAGGPSTGELFFGEGSRLTVL.

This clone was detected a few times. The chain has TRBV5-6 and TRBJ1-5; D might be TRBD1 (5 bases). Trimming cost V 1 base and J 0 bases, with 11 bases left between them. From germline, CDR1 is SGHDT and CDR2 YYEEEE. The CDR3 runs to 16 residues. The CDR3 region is CASSLTGAYSNQPQHF. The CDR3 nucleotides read TGTGCCAGCAGCTTGACAGGTGCCTATAGCAATCAGCCCCAGCATTTT.

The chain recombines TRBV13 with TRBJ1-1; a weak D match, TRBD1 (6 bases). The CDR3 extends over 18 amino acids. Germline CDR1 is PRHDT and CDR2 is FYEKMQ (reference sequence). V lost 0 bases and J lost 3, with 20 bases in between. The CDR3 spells CASSLGGGGGAGDTEAFF. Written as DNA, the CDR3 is TGTGCCAGCAGCTTAGGGGGCGGTGGGGGCGCCGGGGACACTGAAGCTTTCTTT.

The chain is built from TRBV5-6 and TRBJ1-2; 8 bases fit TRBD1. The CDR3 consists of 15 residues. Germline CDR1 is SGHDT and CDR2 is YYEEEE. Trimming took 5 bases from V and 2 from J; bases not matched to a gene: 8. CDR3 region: CASSPWDRWNYGYTF. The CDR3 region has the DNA TGTGCCAGCAGTCCCTGGGACAGGTGGAACTATGGCTACACCTTC.

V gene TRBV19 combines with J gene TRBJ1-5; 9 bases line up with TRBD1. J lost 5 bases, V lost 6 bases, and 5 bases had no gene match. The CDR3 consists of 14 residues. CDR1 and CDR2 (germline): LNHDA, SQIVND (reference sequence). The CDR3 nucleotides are TGTGCCAGTAGGGGGACAGGGATATATCAGCCCCAGCATTTT. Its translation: CASRGTGIYQPQHF.

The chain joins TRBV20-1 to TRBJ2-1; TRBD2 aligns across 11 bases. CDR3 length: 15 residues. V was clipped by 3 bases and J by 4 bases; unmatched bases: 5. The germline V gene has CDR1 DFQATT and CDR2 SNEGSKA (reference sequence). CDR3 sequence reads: CSASGLAGGYNEQFF. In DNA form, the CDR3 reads TGCAGTGCTAGTGGGCTAGCGGGGGGTTACAATGAGCAGTTCTTC.

Here the CDR3 reads CASSGTGRRYEQYF. Here the CDR3 DNA reads TGTGCCAGCAGTGGGACAGGGAGAAGGTACGAGCAGTACTTC. V usage is TRBV2 and J usage is TRBJ2-7; TRBD1 matches 8 bases. J was trimmed by 4 bases and V by 4 bases; bases with no gene match: 6. This CDR3 is built from 14 residues. The germline CDR1 and CDR2 sequences are SNHLY and FYNNEI.

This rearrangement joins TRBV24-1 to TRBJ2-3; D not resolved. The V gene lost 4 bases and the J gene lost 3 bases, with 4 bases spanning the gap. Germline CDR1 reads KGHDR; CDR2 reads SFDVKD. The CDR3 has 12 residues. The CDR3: CATSDETDTQYF. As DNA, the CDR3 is TGTGCCACCAGTGACGAGACAGATACGCAGTATTTT.

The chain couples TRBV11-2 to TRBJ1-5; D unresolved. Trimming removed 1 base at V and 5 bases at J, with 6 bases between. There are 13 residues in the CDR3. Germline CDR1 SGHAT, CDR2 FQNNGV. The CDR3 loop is CASSLAADQPQHF. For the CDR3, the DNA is TGTGCCAGCAGCTTAGCTGCAGATCAGCCCCAGCATTTT. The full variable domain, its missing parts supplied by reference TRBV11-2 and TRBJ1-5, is EAGVAQSPRYKIIEKRQSVAFWCNPISGHATLYWYQQILGQGPKLLIQFQNNGVVDDSQLPKDRFSAERLKGVDSTLKIQPAKLEDSAVYLCASSLAADQPQHFGDGTRLSIL.